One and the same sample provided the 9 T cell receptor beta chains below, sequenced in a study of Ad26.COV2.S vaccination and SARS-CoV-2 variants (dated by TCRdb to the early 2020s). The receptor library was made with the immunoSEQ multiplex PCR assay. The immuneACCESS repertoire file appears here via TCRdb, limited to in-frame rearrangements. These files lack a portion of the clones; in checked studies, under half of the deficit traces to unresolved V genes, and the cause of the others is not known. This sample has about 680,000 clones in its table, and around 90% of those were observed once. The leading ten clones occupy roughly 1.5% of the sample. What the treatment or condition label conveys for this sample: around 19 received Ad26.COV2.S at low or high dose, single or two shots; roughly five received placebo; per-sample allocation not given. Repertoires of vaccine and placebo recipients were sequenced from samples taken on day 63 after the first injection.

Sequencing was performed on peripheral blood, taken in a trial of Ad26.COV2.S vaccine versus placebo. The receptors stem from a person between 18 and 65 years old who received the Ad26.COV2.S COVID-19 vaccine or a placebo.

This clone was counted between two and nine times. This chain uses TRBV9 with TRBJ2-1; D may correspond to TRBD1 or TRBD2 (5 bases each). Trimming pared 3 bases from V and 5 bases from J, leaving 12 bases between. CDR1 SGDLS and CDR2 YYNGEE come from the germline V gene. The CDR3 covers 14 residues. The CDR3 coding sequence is TGTGCCAGCAGCGGAGGGACGTATCACAATGAGCAGTTCTTC. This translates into CASSGGTYHNEQFF.

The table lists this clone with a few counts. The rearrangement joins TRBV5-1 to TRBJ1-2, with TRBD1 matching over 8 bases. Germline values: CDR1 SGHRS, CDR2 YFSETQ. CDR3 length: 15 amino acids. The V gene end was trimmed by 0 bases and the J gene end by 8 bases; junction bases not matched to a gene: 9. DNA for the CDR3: TGCGCCAGCAGCTTGGAAGCAGGGGGCCGGGGAGGCTACACCTTC. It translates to CASSLEAGGRGGYTF.

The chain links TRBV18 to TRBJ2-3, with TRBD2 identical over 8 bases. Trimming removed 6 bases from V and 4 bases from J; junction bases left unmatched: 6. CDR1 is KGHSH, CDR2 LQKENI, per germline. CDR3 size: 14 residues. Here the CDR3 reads CASSDKTSADTQYF. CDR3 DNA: TGTGCCAGCTCCGATAAGACTAGCGCAGATACGCAGTATTTT.

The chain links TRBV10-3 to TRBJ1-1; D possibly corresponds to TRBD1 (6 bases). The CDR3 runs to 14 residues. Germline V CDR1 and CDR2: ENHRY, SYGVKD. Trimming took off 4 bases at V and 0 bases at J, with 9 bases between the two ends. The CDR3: CAISVTGLNTEAFF. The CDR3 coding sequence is TGTGCCATCAGTGTAACAGGGCTGAACACTGAAGCTTTCTTT.

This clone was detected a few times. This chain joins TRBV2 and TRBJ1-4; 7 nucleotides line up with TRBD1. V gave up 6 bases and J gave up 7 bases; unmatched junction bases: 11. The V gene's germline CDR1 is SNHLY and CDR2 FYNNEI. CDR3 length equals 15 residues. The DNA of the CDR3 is TGTGCCAGCAGCCTGAGAGTAGGGGGCTTTGAAAAACTGTTTTTT. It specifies CASSLRVGGFEKLFF. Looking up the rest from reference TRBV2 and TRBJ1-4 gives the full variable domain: EPEVTQTPSHQVTQMGQEVILRCVPISNHLYFYWYRQILGQKVEFLVSFYNNEISEKSEIFDDQFSVERPDGSNFTLKIRSTKLEDSAMYFCASSLRVGGFEKLFFGSGTQLSVL.

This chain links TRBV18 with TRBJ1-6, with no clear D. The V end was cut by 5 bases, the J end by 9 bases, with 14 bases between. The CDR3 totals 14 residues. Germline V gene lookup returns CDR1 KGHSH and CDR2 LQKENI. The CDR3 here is CASSSEAGLSPLHF. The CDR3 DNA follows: TGTGCCAGCTCATCCGAGGCGGGTCTTTCACCCCTCCACTTT.

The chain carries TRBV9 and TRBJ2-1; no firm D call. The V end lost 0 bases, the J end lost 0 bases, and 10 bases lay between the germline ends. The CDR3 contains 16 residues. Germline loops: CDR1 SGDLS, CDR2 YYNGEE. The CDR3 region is CASSVGRSSSYNEQFF. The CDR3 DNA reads TGTGCCAGCAGCGTAGGACGGTCAAGCTCCTACAATGAGCAGTTCTTC.

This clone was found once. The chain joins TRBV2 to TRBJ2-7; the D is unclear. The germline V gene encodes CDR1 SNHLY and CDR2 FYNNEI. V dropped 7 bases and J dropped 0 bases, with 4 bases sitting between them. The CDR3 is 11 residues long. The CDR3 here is CASTDSYEQYF. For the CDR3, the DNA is TGTGCCAGCACGGACTCCTACGAGCAGTACTTC.

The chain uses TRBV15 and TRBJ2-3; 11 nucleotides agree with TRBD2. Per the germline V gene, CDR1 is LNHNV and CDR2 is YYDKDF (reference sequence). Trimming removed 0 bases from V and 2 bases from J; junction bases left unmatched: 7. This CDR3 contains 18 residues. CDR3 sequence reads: CATSRELAGVPSTDTQYF. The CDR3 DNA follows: TGTGCCACCAGCAGAGAACTAGCGGGAGTCCCCTCCACAGATACGCAGTATTTT.